This T cell receptor (beta chain) comes out of a study of blood T cell repertoires in COVID-19. CDR3 length: 14 residues. The germline CDR1 and CDR2 sequences are SGHTA and FQGNSA. The ends were cut back, 3 bases at V and 0 bases at J, with 8 bases in the middle. This table comes from immunoSEQ multiplex PCR, and its TCRdb copy is limited to in-frame clones, with some not included. The profile covers approximately 200,000 clones, with about 81% appearing a single time and approximately 3% taken by the ten largest. The sample was PBMCs or T cells enriched from blood (not recorded which). This chain links TRBV7-2 with TRBJ1-1; TRBD1 might be the D (5 bases). This receptor was identified in a woman aged 30 to 39 who had recovered from COVID-19. CDR3 loop: CASSFAGMNTEAFF. CDR3 DNA sequence: TGTGCCAGCAGCTTTGCAGGGATGAACACTGAAGCTTTCTTT.